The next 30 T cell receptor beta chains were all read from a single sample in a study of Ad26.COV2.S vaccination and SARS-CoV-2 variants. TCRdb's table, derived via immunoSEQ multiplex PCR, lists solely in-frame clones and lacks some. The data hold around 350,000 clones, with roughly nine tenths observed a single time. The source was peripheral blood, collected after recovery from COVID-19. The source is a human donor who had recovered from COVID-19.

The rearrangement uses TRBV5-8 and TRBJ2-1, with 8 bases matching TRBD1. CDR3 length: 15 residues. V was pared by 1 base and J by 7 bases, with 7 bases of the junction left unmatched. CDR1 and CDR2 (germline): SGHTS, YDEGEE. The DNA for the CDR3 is TGTGCCAGCAGCTTGAGGGCAGGGGGCTGGAATGAGCAGTTCTTC. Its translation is CASSLRAGGWNEQFF. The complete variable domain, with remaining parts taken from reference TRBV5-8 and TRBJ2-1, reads EAGVTQSPTHLIKTRGQQATLRCSPISGHTSVYWYQQALGLGLQFLLWYDEGEERNRGNFPPRFSGRQFPNYSSELNVNALELEDSALYLCASSLRAGGWNEQFFGPGTRLTVL.

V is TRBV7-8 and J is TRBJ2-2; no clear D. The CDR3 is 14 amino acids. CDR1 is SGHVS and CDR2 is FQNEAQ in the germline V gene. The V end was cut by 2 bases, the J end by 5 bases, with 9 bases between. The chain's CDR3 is CASSLTTSTGELFF. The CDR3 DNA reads TGTGCCAGCAGCTTAACTACCTCTACCGGGGAGCTGTTTTTT.

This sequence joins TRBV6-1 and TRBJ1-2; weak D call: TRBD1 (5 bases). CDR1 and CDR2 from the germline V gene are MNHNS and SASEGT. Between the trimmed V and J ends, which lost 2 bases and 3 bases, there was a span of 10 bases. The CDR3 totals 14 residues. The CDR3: CASSEPGQDYGYTF. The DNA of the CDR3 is TGTGCCAGCAGTGAACCGGGGCAGGACTATGGCTACACCTTC.

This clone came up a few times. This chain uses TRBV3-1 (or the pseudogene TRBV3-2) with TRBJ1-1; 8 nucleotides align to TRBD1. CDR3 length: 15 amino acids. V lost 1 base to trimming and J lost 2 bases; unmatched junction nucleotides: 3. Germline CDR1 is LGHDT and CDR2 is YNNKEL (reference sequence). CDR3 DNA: TGTGCCAGCAGCCAAGCCCAGGGGGCTAACACTGAAGCTTTCTTT. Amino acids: CASSQAQGANTEAFF.

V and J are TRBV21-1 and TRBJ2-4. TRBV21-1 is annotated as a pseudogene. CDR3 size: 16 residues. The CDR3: CASTQTLDNAKNIQYF. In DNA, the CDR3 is TGTGCCAGCACCCAAACTCTAGACAATGCCAAAAACATTCAGTACTTC.

In DNA form, the CDR3 reads TGTGCCAGCAGCCAAATGGACAGGGAATTGGGAAAACTGTTTTTT. Translation gives CASSQMDRELGKLFF. The rearrangement uses TRBV3-1 (or the pseudogene TRBV3-2) and TRBJ1-4; the match to TRBD1 covers 8 bases. Trimming removed 2 bases from V and 10 bases from J; junction bases left unmatched: 9. CDR3 length: 15 amino acids. The germline V gene encodes CDR1 LGHDT and CDR2 YNNKEL (reference sequence).

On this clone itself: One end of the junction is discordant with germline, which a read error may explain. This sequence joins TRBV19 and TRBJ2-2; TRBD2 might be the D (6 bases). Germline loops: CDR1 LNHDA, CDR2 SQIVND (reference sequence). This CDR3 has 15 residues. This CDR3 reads CASRHAGSNTGELFF. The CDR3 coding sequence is TGTGCGAGTAGGCATGCGGGGTCGAACACCGGGGAGCTGTTTTTT. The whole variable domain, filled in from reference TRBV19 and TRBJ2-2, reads DGGITQSPKYLFRKEGQNVTLSCEQNLNHDAMYWYRQDPGQGLRLIYYSQIVNDFQKGDIAEGYSVSREKKESFPLTVTSAQKNPTAFYLCASRHAGSNTGELFFGEGSRLTVL.

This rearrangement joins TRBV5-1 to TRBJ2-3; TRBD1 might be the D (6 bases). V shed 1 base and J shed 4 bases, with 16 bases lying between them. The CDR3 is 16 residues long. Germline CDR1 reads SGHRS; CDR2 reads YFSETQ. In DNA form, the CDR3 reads TGCGCCAGCAGCTTGTCAGGGGCGGGTGGCGCAGATACGCAGTATTTT. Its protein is CASSLSGAGGADTQYF.

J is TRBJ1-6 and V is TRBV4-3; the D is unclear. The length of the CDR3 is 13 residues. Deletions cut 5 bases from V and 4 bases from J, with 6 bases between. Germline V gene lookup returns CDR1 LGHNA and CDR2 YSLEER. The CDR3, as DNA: TGCGCCAGCAGCAGATTTTATAATTCACCCCTCCACTTT. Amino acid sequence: CASSRFYNSPLHF.

The DNA of the CDR3 is TGTGCCAGCAGTTCCGGGACAGGGGGTAACTATGGCTACACCTTC. This encodes CASSSGTGGNYGYTF. This sequence joins TRBV6-5 and TRBJ1-2; 11 positions agree with TRBD1. The CDR3 is 15 amino acids. V was pared by 4 bases and J by 1 base, with 2 bases of the junction left unmatched. Germline CDR1 reads MNHEY; CDR2 reads SVGAGI.

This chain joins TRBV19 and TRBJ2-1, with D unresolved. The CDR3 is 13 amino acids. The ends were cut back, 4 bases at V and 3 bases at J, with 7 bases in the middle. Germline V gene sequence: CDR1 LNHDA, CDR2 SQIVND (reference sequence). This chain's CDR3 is CASSRRLYNEQFF. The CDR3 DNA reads TGTGCCAGTAGTAGACGCCTCTACAATGAGCAGTTCTTC.

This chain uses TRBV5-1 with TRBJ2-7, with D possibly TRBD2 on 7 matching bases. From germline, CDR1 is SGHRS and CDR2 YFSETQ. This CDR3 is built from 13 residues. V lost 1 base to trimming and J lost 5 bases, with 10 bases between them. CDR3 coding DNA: TGCGCCAGCAGCTTGTCGGGGGGCCACGAGCAGTACTTC. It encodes CASSLSGGHEQYF.

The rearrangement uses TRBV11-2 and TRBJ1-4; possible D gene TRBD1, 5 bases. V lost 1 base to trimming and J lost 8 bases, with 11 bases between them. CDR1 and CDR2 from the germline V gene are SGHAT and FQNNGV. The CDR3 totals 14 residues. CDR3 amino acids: CASSLARGGEKLFF. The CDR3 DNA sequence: TGTGCCAGCAGCTTAGCCCGGGGCGGGGAAAAACTGTTTTTT. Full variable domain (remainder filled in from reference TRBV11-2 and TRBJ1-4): EAGVAQSPRYKIIEKRQSVAFWCNPISGHATLYWYQQILGQGPKLLIQFQNNGVVDDSQLPKDRFSAERLKGVDSTLKIQPAKLEDSAVYLCASSLARGGEKLFFGSGTQLSVL.

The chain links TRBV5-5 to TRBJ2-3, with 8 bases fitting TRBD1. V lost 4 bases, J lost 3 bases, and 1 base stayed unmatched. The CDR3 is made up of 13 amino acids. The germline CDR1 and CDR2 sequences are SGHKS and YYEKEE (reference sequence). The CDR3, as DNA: TGTGCCAGCAGCCGACAGGGGACAGATACGCAGTATTTT. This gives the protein CASSRQGTDTQYF.

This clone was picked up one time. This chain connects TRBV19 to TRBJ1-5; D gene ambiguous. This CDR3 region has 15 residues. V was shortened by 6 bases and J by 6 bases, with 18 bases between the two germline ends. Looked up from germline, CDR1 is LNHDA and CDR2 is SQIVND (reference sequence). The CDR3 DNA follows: TGTGCCAGTAGCCCAATACAGCCACGGAGTCAGCCCCAGCATTTT. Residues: CASSPIQPRSQPQHF.

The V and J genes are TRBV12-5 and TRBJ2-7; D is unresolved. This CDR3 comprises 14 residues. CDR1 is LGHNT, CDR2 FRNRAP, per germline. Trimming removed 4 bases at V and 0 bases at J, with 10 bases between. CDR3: CASGWSTRSYEQYF. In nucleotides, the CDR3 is TGTGCTAGTGGTTGGTCAACCCGCTCCTACGAGCAGTACTTC.

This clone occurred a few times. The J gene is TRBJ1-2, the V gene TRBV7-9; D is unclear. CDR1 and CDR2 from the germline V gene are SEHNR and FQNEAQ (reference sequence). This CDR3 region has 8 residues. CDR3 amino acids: CQEDGYTF. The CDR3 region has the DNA TGTCAGGAGGATGGCTACACCTTC.

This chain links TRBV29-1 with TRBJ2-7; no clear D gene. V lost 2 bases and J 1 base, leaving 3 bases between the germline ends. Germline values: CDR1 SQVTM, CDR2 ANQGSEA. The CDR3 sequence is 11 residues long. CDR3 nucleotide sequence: TGCAGCGTTGAAAGTTCCTACGAGCAGTACTTC. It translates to CSVESSYEQYF.

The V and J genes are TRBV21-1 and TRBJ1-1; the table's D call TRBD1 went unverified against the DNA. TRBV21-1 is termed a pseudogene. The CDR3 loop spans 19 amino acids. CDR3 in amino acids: CASSKGRTGDPNEQTEAFF. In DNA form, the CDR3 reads TGTGCCAGCAGCAAAGGAAGGACAGGGGATCCGAACGAACAGACTGAAGCTTTCTTT.

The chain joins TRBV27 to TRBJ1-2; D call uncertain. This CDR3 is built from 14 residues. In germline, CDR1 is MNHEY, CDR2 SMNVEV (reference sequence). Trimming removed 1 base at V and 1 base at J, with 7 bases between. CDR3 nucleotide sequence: TGTGCCAGCAGTTTATTTTCAGATAACTATGGCTACACCTTC. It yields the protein CASSLFSDNYGYTF.

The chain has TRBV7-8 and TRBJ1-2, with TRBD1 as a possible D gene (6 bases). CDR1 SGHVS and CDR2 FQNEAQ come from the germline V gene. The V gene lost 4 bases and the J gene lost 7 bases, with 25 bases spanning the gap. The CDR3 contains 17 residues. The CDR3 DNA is TGTGCCAGCAGCTCCACCCCTCCGGGGGGGCAGTCTGGTGGCTACACCTTC. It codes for CASSSTPPGGQSGGYTF.

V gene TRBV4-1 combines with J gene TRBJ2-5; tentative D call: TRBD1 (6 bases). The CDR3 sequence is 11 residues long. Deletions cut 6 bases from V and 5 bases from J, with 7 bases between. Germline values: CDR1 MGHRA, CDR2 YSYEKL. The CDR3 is CASRRGETQYF. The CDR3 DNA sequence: TGCGCCAGCAGGAGGGGGGAGACCCAGTACTTC.

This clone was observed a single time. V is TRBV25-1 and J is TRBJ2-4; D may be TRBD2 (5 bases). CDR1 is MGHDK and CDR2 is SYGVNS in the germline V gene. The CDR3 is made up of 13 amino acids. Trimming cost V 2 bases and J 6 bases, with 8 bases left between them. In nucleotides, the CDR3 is TGTGCCAGCAGTGAAATCGAGGGAAACATTCAGTACTTC. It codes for CASSEIEGNIQYF.

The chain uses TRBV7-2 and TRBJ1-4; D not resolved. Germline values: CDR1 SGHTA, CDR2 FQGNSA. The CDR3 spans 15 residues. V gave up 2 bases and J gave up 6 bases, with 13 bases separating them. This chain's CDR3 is CASSLRHDGYEKLFF. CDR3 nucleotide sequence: TGTGCCAGCAGCTTAAGACACGACGGGTATGAAAAACTGTTTTTT.

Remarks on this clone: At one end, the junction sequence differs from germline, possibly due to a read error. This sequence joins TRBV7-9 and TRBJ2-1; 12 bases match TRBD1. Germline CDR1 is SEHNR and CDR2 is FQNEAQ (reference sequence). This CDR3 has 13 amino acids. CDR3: CASSTGTGGGFVF. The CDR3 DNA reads TGTGCCAGCAGCACGGGGACAGGGGGCGGCTTCGTCTTC.

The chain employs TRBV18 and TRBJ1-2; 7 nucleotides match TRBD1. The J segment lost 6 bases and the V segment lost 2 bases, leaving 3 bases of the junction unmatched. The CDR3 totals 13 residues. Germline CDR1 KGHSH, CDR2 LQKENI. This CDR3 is CASSPGDRNGYTF. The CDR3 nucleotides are TGTGCCAGCTCACCAGGGGACAGAAATGGCTACACCTTC. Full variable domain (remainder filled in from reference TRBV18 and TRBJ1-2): NAGVMQNPRHLVRRRGQEARLRCSPMKGHSHVYWYRQLPEEGLKFMVYLQKENIIDESGMPKERFSAEFPKEGPSILRIQQVVRGDSAAYFCASSPGDRNGYTFGSGTRLTVV.

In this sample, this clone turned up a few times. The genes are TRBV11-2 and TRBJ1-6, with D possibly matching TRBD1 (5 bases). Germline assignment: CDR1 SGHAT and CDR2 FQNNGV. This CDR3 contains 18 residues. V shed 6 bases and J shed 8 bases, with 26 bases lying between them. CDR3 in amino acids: CASRLSGLRTPGDSPLHF. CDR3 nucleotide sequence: TGTGCCAGCAGATTATCAGGCCTCCGCACTCCGGGGGATTCACCCCTCCACTTT.

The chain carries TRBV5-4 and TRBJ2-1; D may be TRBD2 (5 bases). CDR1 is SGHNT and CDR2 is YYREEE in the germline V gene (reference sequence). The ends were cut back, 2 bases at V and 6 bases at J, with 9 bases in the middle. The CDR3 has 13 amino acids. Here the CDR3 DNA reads TGTGCCAGCAGCTTACCACTAGGCAATGAGCAGTTCTTC. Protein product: CASSLPLGNEQFF.

The CDR3 nucleotides read TGTGCCAGCAGCTGGGATAGCGGGGGCCGCAATGAGCAGTTCTTC. This sequence encodes CASSWDSGGRNEQFF. This sequence joins TRBV5-4 and TRBJ2-1; 9 bases are a match to TRBD2. Looked up from germline, CDR1 is SGHNT and CDR2 is YYREEE (reference sequence). The CDR3 has 15 residues. The V segment lost 3 bases and the J segment 6 bases; nucleotides outside the gene matches: 7.

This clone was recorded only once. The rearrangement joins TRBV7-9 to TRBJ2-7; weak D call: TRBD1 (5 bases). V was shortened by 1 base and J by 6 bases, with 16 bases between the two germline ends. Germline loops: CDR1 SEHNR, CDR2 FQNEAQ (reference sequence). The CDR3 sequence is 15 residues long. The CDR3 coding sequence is TGTGCCAGCAGCTTAGTCTCAGGGCTGGTGAGCGAGCAGTACTTC. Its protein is CASSLVSGLVSEQYF. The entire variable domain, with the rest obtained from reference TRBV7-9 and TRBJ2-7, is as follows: DTGVSQNPRHKITKRGQNVTFRCDPISEHNRLYWYRQTLGQGPEFLTYFQNEAQLEKSRLLSDRFSAERPKGSFSTLEIQRTEQGDSAMYLCASSLVSGLVSEQYFGPGTRLTVT.